This is a list of T cell receptor beta chains from one sample in a study of blood T cell repertoires in COVID-19. Here immunoSEQ multiplex PCR was the method, and the copy in TCRdb shows in-frame clones only, minus some. The sample shows 300,000 to 350,000 clones, about 90% of them seen only once. What was sequenced was peripheral blood. These receptors came from a woman between 40 and 50 years old with COVID-19, enrolled during active disease. Both conserved end residues are part of each CDR3. A D gene is named only where the DNA matches it firmly. Some rows have no size entry. The others give once, few or many, or a class for an expanded clone.

d_gene	v_gene	j_gene	abundance	CDR3aa	CDR3nt
-	TRBV7-9	TRBJ2-3	once	CASSLRTGSTDTQYF	TGTGCCAGCAGCTTACGAACGGGGTCCACAGATACGCAGTATTTT
-	TRBV27	TRBJ1-6	once	CASSQIGALSPLHF	TGTGCCAGCAGTCAGATAGGGGCCTTATCACCCCTCCACTTT
-	TRBV28	TRBJ1-3	-	CASSLTLSSGNTIYF	TGTGCCAGCAGTCTAACTTTGAGCTCTGGAAACACCATATATTTT
TRBD2	TRBV3-1/TRBV3-2	TRBJ2-2	-	CASNPTGTTNTGELFF	TGTGCCAGCAACCCAACCGGGACTACGAACACCGGGGAGCTGTTTTTT
TRBD1	TRBV19	TRBJ2-1	-	CASSILVLRQGGDEQFF	TGTGCCAGTAGTATCTTAGTCCTGAGACAGGGGGGGGATGAGCAGTTCTTC
-	TRBV3-1/TRBV3-2	TRBJ1-1	-	CASSQDSPDETEAFF	TGTGCCAGCAGCCAAGATTCTCCTGATGAGACTGAAGCTTTCTTT
-	TRBV28	TRBJ1-2	-	CASSPGTPYGYTF	TGTGCCAGCAGCCCCGGGACACCGTATGGCTACACCTTC
TRBD2	TRBV9	TRBJ2-1	-	CASSVRLAGGKNEQFF	TGTGCCAGCAGCGTACGACTAGCGGGAGGGAAGAATGAGCAGTTCTTC
TRBD1	TRBV29-1	TRBJ1-4	-	CSVRDRGEKLFF	TGCAGTGTCCGGGACAGGGGGGAAAAACTGTTTTTT
TRBD1	TRBV27	TRBJ1-5	-	CASSFRGTGQPQHF	TGTGCCAGCAGTTTCAGGGGGACAGGTCAGCCCCAGCATTTT
TRBD2	TRBV5-1	TRBJ2-7	once	CASSLGLAGALSYEQYF	TGCGCCAGCAGCTTGGGACTAGCGGGAGCTTTATCCTACGAGCAGTACTTC
TRBD1	TRBV28	TRBJ1-5	-	CASSVRQGSNQPQHF	TGTGCCAGCAGTGTACGACAGGGCAGCAATCAGCCCCAGCATTTT
-	TRBV28	TRBJ1-5	-	CASSLQGGSNQPQHF	TGTGCCAGCAGTTTACAGGGAGGAAGCAATCAGCCCCAGCATTTT
-	TRBV9	TRBJ1-4	-	CASSAYGNEKLFF	TGTGCCAGCTCGGCGTACGGGAATGAAAAACTGTTTTTT
TRBD1	TRBV2	TRBJ1-2	-	CARASPGQAYGYTF	TGTGCCAGGGCTAGCCCGGGACAGGCTTATGGCTACACCTTC
TRBD1	TRBV29-1	TRBJ1-4	-	CSVEGTGKPLGEKLFF	TGCAGCGTTGAGGGGACAGGGAAACCCCTGGGTGAAAAACTGTTTTTT
-	TRBV30	TRBJ1-1	-	CAWNLGGGDTEAFF	TGTGCCTGGAATTTGGGGGGAGGGGACACTGAAGCTTTCTTT
-	TRBV4-3	TRBJ1-2	-	CASSRGDFDYGYTF	TGCGCCAGCAGCCGAGGAGATTTTGACTATGGCTACACCTTC
-	TRBV14	TRBJ2-5	-	CASSQGGRVEETQYF	TGTGCCAGCAGCCAGGGCGGCAGGGTTGAGGAGACCCAGTACTTC
-	TRBV19	TRBJ1-1	-	CASTPRLSTEAFF	TGTGCCAGTACCCCGAGGCTTTCGACTGAAGCTTTCTTT
-	TRBV27	TRBJ2-3	-	CASSLGALVDTQYF	TGTGCCAGCAGTTTAGGCGCCCTAGTAGATACGCAGTATTTT
-	TRBV11-3	TRBJ2-2	-	CASSHRDPGELFF	TGTGCCAGCAGCCACAGGGATCCCGGGGAGCTGTTTTTT
TRBD1	TRBV29-1	TRBJ1-2	few	CSGGTGSLYGYTF	TGCAGCGGGGGGACAGGCTCTCTCTATGGCTACACCTTC
TRBD1	TRBV9	TRBJ1-1	-	CASSAGTGDTEAFF	TGTGCCAGCAGCGCCGGGACAGGGGACACTGAAGCTTTCTTT
-	TRBV28	TRBJ2-1	-	CASSSLRERYNEQFF	TGTGCCAGCAGTTCCCTCCGGGAGAGGTACAATGAGCAGTTCTTC
TRBD2	TRBV11-2	TRBJ2-1	-	CASRGLAGAKNEQFF	TGTGCCAGCAGGGGACTAGCGGGAGCGAAAAATGAGCAGTTCTTC
-	TRBV7-7	TRBJ1-6	few	CASSLVTLNSPLHF	TGTGCTAGCAGCTTAGTCACACTAAATTCACCCCTCCACTTT
-	TRBV5-1	TRBJ2-1	few	CASSLDRPTFNEQFF	TGCGCCAGCAGCTTGGACAGGCCTACCTTCAATGAGCAGTTCTTC
-	TRBV6-1	TRBJ1-2	once	CASSDYYGYTF	TGTGCCAGCAGTGATTATTATGGCTACACCTTC
TRBD1	TRBV19	TRBJ2-7	-	CASSPSWDRNSYEQYF	TGTGCCAGTAGTCCAAGCTGGGACAGGAATTCCTACGAGCAGTACTTC
TRBD2	TRBV28	TRBJ2-4	-	CASSYAGVPGYF	TGTGCCAGCAGTTACGCGGGGGTACCGGGGTACTTC
-	TRBV10-3	TRBJ1-5	-	CAIRDINQPQHF	TGTGCCATCCGGGACATAAATCAGCCCCAGCATTTT
-	TRBV28	TRBJ1-5	-	CASSPGGPDQPQHF	TGTGCCAGCAGCCCGGGGGGCCCGGATCAGCCCCAGCATTTT
-	TRBV27	TRBJ1-4	-	CASSLQGIGEKLFF	TGTGCCAGCAGTTTACAGGGCATCGGCGAAAAACTGTTTTTT
-	TRBV11-2	TRBJ1-6	-	CASSSLDRVNSPLHF	TGTGCCAGCAGCTCGCTGGACAGAGTTAATTCACCCCTCCACTTT
TRBD1	TRBV28	TRBJ1-2	-	CATLRQGARGGYTF	TGTGCCACCCTGAGACAGGGGGCTCGGGGTGGCTACACCTTC
-	TRBV20-1	TRBJ1-1	-	CSASDGNTEAFF	TGCAGTGCTAGTGACGGGAACACTGAAGCTTTCTTT
-	TRBV28	TRBJ1-1	-	CASSLPQGGFVAFF	TGTGCCAGCAGCCTCCCACAGGGTGGGTTTGTGGCTTTCTTT
TRBD1	TRBV12-3/TRBV12-4	TRBJ1-5	-	CASSPTGNQPQHF	TGTGCCAGCAGTCCGACAGGGAATCAGCCCCAGCATTTT
TRBD1	TRBV27	TRBJ2-7	-	CASSWARGYEQYF	TGTGCCAGCAGTTGGGCCAGGGGGTACGAGCAGTACTTC
TRBD1	TRBV18	TRBJ1-1	-	CASSAGTGSRTEAFF	TGTGCCAGCTCAGCCGGGACAGGCTCGAGGACTGAAGCTTTCTTT
TRBD1	TRBV18	TRBJ2-2	-	CASSPIQGIGELFF	TGTGCCAGCTCACCCATACAGGGGATCGGGGAGCTGTTTTTT
-	TRBV7-8	TRBJ1-5	few	CASSPTDQPQHF	TGTGCCAGCAGCCCGACAGATCAGCCCCAGCATTTT
-	TRBV2	TRBJ2-7	-	CASSPTGGGYEQYF	TGTGCCAGCAGTCCAACAGGGGGGGGCTACGAGCAGTACTTC
-	TRBV27	TRBJ1-2	-	CASSYSIRYGYTF	TGTGCCAGCTCATATTCGATTCGGTATGGCTACACCTTC
-	TRBV30	TRBJ2-6	few	CAWRGRANSGANVLTF	TGTGCCTGGAGAGGCAGGGCCAACTCTGGGGCCAACGTCCTGACTTTC
-	TRBV19	TRBJ2-7	-	CASSMLGAVTYEQYF	TGTGCCAGTAGTATGTTGGGGGCAGTAACCTACGAGCAGTACTTC
-	TRBV11-2	TRBJ1-1	-	CASSLDPQNTEAFF	TGTGCCAGCAGCTTAGATCCACAGAACACTGAAGCTTTCTTT
-	TRBV6-2/TRBV6-3	TRBJ2-7	-	CASSYSGIQGYEQYF	TGTGCCAGCAGTTACTCCGGAATTCAGGGATACGAGCAGTACTTC
TRBD2	TRBV28	TRBJ2-4	-	CASSLLTSGTILIQYF	TGTGCCAGCAGCCTACTTACTAGCGGGACGATCTTAATTCAGTACTTC
TRBD2	TRBV7-2	TRBJ2-3	-	CASSETSGRSDTQYF	TGTGCCAGCAGCGAGACTAGCGGGAGATCGGATACGCAGTATTTT
-	TRBV5-1	TRBJ1-1	once	CASSPGGF	TGCGCCAGCAGCCCGGGGGGCTTT
TRBD1	TRBV29-1	TRBJ1-4	-	CSVEEPGTGLEKLFF	TGCAGCGTTGAAGAACCCGGGACAGGACTTGAAAAACTGTTTTTT
-	TRBV5-6	TRBJ1-2	-	CASWRGGGPSGYTF	TGTGCCTCCTGGAGGGGAGGAGGGCCTAGCGGCTACACCTTC
-	TRBV9	TRBJ2-7	once	CASSVEVLGDEQYF	TGTGCCAGCAGCGTAGAGGTCCTGGGCGACGAGCAGTACTTC